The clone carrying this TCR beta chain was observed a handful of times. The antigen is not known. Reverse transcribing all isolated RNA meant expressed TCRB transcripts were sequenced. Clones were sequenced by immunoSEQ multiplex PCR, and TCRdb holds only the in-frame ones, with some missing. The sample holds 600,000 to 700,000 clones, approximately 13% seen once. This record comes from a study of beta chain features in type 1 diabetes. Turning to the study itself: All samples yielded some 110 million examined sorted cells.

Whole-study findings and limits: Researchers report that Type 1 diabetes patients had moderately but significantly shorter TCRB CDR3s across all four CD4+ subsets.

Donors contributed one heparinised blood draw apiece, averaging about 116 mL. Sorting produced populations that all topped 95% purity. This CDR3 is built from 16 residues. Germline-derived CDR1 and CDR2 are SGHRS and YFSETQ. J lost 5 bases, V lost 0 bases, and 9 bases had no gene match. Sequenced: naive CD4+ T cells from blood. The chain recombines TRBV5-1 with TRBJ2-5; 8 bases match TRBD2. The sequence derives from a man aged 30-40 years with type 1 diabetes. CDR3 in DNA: TGCGCCAGCAGCTTGGCGTCTAGCGGGCGGCTGGAGACCCAGTACTTC. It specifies CASSLASSGRLETQYF.